Included here is one T cell receptor beta chain sequence, with context. Antigen: not known. This entry comes from a study of shared clonotypes between healthy human individuals. Study-wide results and limits: Genetic and exposure-history diversity was limited by the few donors. The sharing of about 5.3% of naive CD4 clonotypes was seen across several donors. Relative to their counterparts shared across all four donors, non-shared clonotypes exhibited diminished generation probabilities.

In the authors' workflow: For the immunoSEQ data, sequences were junction-only without quality scores, so filtering differed. Using immunoSEQ multiplex PCR, the repertoire was profiled, and TCRdb retains in-frame clones only, with some absent. V and J calls plus clone size are reproduced from that table; the DNA served to infer D and trimming. The repertoire holds about 2.2 million clones, with more than 85% as singletons. Selected positively for CCR7 and CD45RO-negative, naive CD8 cells excluded terminally differentiated effector memory CD45RA+ cells. The ends lost 0 bases at V and 6 bases at J; junction bases unmatched: 4. Germline V gene data show CDR1 as SGHVS and CDR2 as FQNEAQ. This CDR3 is built from 14 residues.

The genes are TRBV7-8 and TRBJ2-7, with 8 bases matching TRBD2. Sample: naive CD8+ T cells from PBMCs. This receptor was taken from a man younger than 30 in good health. Some clones in this sample may be carry-over from other donors' samples. The CDR3 DNA reads TGTGCCAGCAGCTTAGCGCTGGCGGGAGGCGAGCAGTACTTC. As protein: CASSLALAGGEQYF.